This T cell receptor (beta chain) was retrieved from a study of siplizumab effects on memory and regulatory T cells. Notes on this clone: Its antigen is not identified.

Some clones are missing from TCRdb's copy, which holds only in-frame ones; the method was immunoSEQ multiplex PCR. Of some 100,000 clones in the sample, approximately 94% were seen once. Whole-study results and caveats: Apparently key alloresponse contributors, naive T cells also seemed more diverse than memory cells. Poor capture below about 10^-5 frequency left most alloreactive clones unmapped to unstimulated subsets.

The CDR3 is made up of 14 amino acids. Trimming shortened V by 5 bases and J by 5 bases, and 16 bases separated the two germline ends. Germline assignment: CDR1 SEHNR and CDR2 FQNEAQ (reference sequence). The source is a human donor in good health. Specimen: CD8+ T cells sorted from blood. The chain carries TRBV7-9 and TRBJ2-7, with a tentative D call TRBD1 (6 bases). This CDR3 reads CASSPPTGWNEQYF. The CDR3 DNA is TGTGCCAGCAGCCCCCCGACAGGTTGGAACGAGCAGTACTTC. Together with reference TRBV7-9 and TRBJ2-7, the CDR3 gives the full variable domain: DTGVSQNPRHKITKRGQNVTFRCDPISEHNRLYWYRQTLGQGPEFLTYFQNEAQLEKSRLLSDRFSAERPKGSFSTLEIQRTEQGDSAMYLCASSPPTGWNEQYFGPGTRLTVT.